This T cell receptor (beta chain) stems from a study of kidney transplant recipient with SARS-CoV-2 infection. The CDR3 length is 17 residues. Germline values: CDR1 SSHAT, CDR2 FNYEAQ (reference sequence). Deletions cut 5 bases from V and 4 bases from J, with 23 bases between. TCRdb independently ran MiXCR on the reads; one entry per CDR3 protein. The sample shows 200,000 to 250,000 distinct CDR3 sequences, 29% of them seen only once. The receptor was isolated from a young adult male patient who had COVID-19 and was a kidney transplant recipient. Some T cells may trace back to the graft donor. The chain couples TRBV7-7 to TRBJ1-2; D unclear. The input for sequencing was a blood sample, taken at baseline and on day 111 from a kidney transplant recipient. The CDR3 sequence is CASSERGKCRKTYGYTF. CDR3 nucleotide sequence: TGTGCCAGCAGCGAACGCGGTAAGTGCCGAAAGACCTATGGCTACACCTTC.